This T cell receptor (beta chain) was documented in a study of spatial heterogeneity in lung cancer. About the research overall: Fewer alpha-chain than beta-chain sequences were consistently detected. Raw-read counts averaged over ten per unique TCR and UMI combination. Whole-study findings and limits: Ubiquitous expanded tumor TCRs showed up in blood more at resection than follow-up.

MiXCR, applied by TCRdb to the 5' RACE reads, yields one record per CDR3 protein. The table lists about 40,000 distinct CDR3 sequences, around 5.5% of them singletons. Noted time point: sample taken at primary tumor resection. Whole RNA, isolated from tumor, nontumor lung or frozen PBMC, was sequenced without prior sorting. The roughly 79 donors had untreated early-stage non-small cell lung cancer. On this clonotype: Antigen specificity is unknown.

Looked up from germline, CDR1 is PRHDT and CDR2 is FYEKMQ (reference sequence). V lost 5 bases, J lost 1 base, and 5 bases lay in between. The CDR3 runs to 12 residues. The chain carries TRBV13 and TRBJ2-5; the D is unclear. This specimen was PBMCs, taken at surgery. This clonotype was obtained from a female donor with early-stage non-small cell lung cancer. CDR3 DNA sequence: TGTGCCAGCAGCATCGTCCAAGAGACCCAGTACTTC. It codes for CASSIVQETQYF.